This T cell receptor (beta chain) was obtained from a study of identical twins. The study, taken as a whole, reports: There were fewer insertions in abundant cord blood beta clonotypes, but memory repertoires showed no such pattern. Invariant cells of the MAIT and iNKT types might have partly distorted the zero-insertion analyses. The degree of excess twin sharing was weaker in beta out-of-frame sequences.

The CDR3 sequence is 12 residues long. Germline V lookup: CDR1 DFQATT, CDR2 SNEGSKA (reference sequence). The germline V and J ends were trimmed by 4 bases and 0 bases, with 7 bases remaining between them. Unique molecular identifiers were present on the cDNA, and a universal primer site came from template switching. Using its own MiXCR run on the 5' RACE reads, TCRdb lists one record per CDR3 protein. The table records roughly 490,000 distinct CDR3 sequences, approximately 14% of them present only once. This clonotype showed up just a few times. Its matching antigen is unknown. This sample was shared with a second study, whose subject was yellow fever vaccine responses in identical twins.

What was sequenced was CD4+ T cells sorted from blood. The V call is TRBV20-1, the J call TRBJ2-7; D not resolved. This TCR derives from a woman younger than 30 in good health. This CDR3 reads CSANPYSYEQYF. CDR3 in DNA: TGCAGTGCTAATCCCTACTCCTACGAGCAGTACTTC.